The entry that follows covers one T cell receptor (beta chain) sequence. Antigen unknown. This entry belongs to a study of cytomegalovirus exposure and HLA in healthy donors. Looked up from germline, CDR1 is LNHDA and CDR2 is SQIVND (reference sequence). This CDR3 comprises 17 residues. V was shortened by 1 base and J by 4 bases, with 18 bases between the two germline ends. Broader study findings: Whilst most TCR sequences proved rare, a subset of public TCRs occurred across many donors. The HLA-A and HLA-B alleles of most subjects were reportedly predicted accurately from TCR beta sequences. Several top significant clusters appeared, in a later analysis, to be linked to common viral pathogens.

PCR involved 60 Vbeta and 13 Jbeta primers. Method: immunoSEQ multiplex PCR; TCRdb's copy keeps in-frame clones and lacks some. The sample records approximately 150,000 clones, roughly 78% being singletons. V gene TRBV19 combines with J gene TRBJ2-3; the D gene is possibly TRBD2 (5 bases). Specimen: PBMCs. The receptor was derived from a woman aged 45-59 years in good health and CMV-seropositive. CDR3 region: CASSIVPGLRSSDTQYF. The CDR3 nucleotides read TGTGCCAGTAGTATAGTGCCTGGACTCCGATCATCAGATACGCAGTATTTT.